Listed here are 9 T cell receptor beta chains from one sample, sequenced in a study of blood T cell repertoires in COVID-19. Here immunoSEQ multiplex PCR was the method, and the copy in TCRdb shows in-frame clones only, minus some. The table has 350,000 to 450,000 clones, about 85% seen once; the top ten hold roughly 3.4%. The sample taken for sequencing was peripheral blood. These receptors came from a woman aged 18-35 years with acute or convalescent COVID-19.

V and J are TRBV28 and TRBJ2-7, with 8 nucleotides matching TRBD1. Germline CDR1 MDHEN, CDR2 SYDVKM. The CDR3 consists of 13 residues. After removal of 5 bases from V and 6 bases from J, the junction contained 6 bases not matched to a gene. The CDR3 DNA is TGTGCCAGCAGTACGGGACAGGTTCGCGAGCAGTACTTC. This encodes CASSTGQVREQYF.

This clone was seen a handful of times. This chain links TRBV7-2 with TRBJ1-4; 11 nucleotides line up with TRBD1. The CDR3 extends over 16 amino acids. The J segment lost 3 bases and the V segment lost 4 bases, leaving 4 bases of the junction unmatched. The V gene's germline CDR1 is SGHTA and CDR2 FQGNSA. CDR3 sequence: CASSSGQGASNEKLFF. The CDR3 coding sequence is TGTGCCAGCAGCTCCGGACAGGGGGCGTCTAATGAAAAACTGTTTTTT. Full variable domain (rest looked up from reference TRBV7-2 and TRBJ1-4): GAGVSQSPSNKVTEKGKDVELRCDPISGHTALYWYRQSLGQGLEFLIYFQGNSAPDKSGLPSDRFSAERTGGSVSTLTIQRTQQEDSAVYLCASSSGQGASNEKLFFGSGTQLSVL.

The chain employs TRBV28 and TRBJ2-1; 11 bases align to TRBD2. The CDR3 length is 17 residues. The germline gives CDR1 MDHEN, CDR2 SYDVKM. V lost 1 base to trimming and J lost 8 bases; unmatched junction nucleotides: 10. The DNA for the CDR3 is TGTGCCAGCAGTTTATCACTAGCGGGAGAAATATATGATGAGCAGTTCTTC. Its translation is CASSLSLAGEIYDEQFF.

This chain uses TRBV6-5 with TRBJ2-7; D is unresolved. The V gene's germline CDR1 is MNHEY and CDR2 SVGAGI. Trimming stripped 6 bases from V and 4 bases from J, with 13 bases between. The CDR3 has 13 residues. CDR3 in amino acids: CASRSYALYEQYF. CDR3 bases: TGTGCCAGCAGATCATACGCCCTATACGAGCAGTACTTC.

V gene TRBV14 combines with J gene TRBJ1-5; D gene ambiguous. Germline V gene sequence: CDR1 SGHDN, CDR2 FVKESK. The CDR3 runs to 13 residues. V lost 1 base, J lost 6 bases, and 7 bases lay in between. This chain's CDR3 is CASSQGFSQPQHF. Written as DNA, the CDR3 is TGTGCCAGCAGCCAAGGGTTTAGTCAGCCCCAGCATTTT.

The DNA for the CDR3 is TGTGCCAGCAGCTTAGGCAGGGGAGAAGCTTTCTTT. This encodes CASSLGRGEAFF. The V and J genes are TRBV5-6 and TRBJ1-1; D may be TRBD1 (6 bases). The CDR3 sequence is 12 residues long. Trimming cost V 2 bases and J 8 bases, with 10 bases left between them. Germline CDR1 and CDR2: SGHDT and YYEEEE.

The chain employs TRBV6-4 and TRBJ2-7; TRBD2 aligns across 7 bases. Germline CDR1 MRHNA, CDR2 SNTAGT. CDR3 length equals 14 residues. V shed 0 bases and J 3 bases; nucleotides not matched to a gene: 2. The CDR3 spells CASSDSSGYYEQYF. The CDR3 bases are TGTGCCAGCAGTGACTCTAGCGGGTACTACGAGCAGTACTTC.

This CDR3 is CASSFGDRESTNEKLFF. The CDR3 region has the DNA TGTGCCAGCAGTTTCGGAGACAGGGAATCAACTAATGAAAAACTGTTTTTT. The chain links TRBV28 to TRBJ1-4; 7 bases agree with TRBD1. The germline V gene has CDR1 MDHEN and CDR2 SYDVKM. J was trimmed by 0 bases and V by 3 bases; bases with no gene match: 7. CDR3 length: 17 amino acids.

The chain has TRBV5-1 and TRBJ1-1, with D possibly being TRBD1 (5 bases). V was clipped by 5 bases and J by 0 bases, with 14 bases between them. Germline CDR1 is SGHRS and CDR2 is YFSETQ. There are 15 residues in the CDR3. The DNA for the CDR3 is TGCGCCAGCAGAGCAGGGAACACCATGAACACTGAAGCTTTCTTT. Amino acid sequence: CASRAGNTMNTEAFF. The full variable domain, in which reference TRBV5-1 and TRBJ1-1 provide the parts outside the CDR3, is KAGVTQTPRYLIKTRGQQVTLSCSPISGHRSVSWYQQTPGQGLQFLFEYFSETQRNKGNFPGRFSGRQFSNSRSEMNVSTLELGDSALYLCASRAGNTMNTEAFFGQGTRLTVV.